The 27 T cell receptor beta chains listed next were all sequenced from one sample in a study of regulatory T cells in long-lasting Graves disease. Noted time point: newly diagnosed GD, antithyroid drugs for less than 3 months. The TCR library was made from RNA extracted from PBMCs. HTBI primers from iRepertoire and Arm-PCR of CDR3 regions yielded the TCR beta libraries. TCRdb recomputed calls from the multiplex PCR reads with MiXCR, one row per CDR3 protein. The table lists 360,000 or so distinct CDR3 sequences, 15% to 20% of them singletons, with 20% in the top ten. The same specimen was also included in a second study, on T cells in Graves' hyperthyroidism and ophthalmopathy.

This material consisted of peripheral blood mononuclear cells (PBMCs), taken at new diagnosis, from a patient treated with antithyroid drugs. The origin of the receptors is a woman between 18 and 30 years old with Graves disease.

This clonotype showed up many times. The CDR3 nucleotides are TGTGCCAGCAGTTTACGGCCGCCGACAGGGAACACTGAAGCTTTCTTT. Residues: CASSLRPPTGNTEAFF. The chain links TRBV27 to TRBJ1-1; D perhaps matches TRBD1 (6 bases). The length of the CDR3 is 16 residues. CDR1 and CDR2 from the germline V gene are MNHEY and SMNVEV (reference sequence). The germline V and J ends were trimmed by 2 bases and 1 base, with 14 bases remaining between them.

This clonotype came up many times. The chain combines TRBV3-1 with TRBJ1-1, with D maybe TRBD1 (5 bases). Germline loops: CDR1 LGHDT, CDR2 YNNKEL (reference sequence). The CDR3 extends over 13 amino acids. V was clipped by 8 bases and J by 4 bases, with 14 bases between them. CDR3 DNA: TGTGCCAGCTCAGACGGGGGGGGCACTGAAGCTTTCTTT. The encoded protein is CASSDGGGTEAFF.

This clonotype was seen at least ten times. The chain links TRBV11-3 to TRBJ1-1; maybe TRBD1 (5 bases). The CDR3 has 14 residues. The V end lost 4 bases, the J end lost 9 bases, and 18 bases lay between the germline ends. CDR1 is SGHNT, CDR2 YENEEA, per germline. DNA of the CDR3: TGTGCCAGCAGCTCCTCATCTGGGACGGCCCAAGCTTTCTTT. Protein sequence: CASSSSSGTAQAFF.

The chain employs TRBV20-1 and TRBJ2-7; 15 nucleotides match TRBD2. Germline V gene sequence: CDR1 DFQATT, CDR2 SNEGSKA (reference sequence). CDR3 length equals 17 residues. V shed 6 bases, J shed 5 bases, and the junction held 14 bases outside the gene matches. The CDR3 coding sequence is TGCAGTGCCAGCAGGACTAGCGGGAGGGTTGATCCGGACGAGCAGTACTTC. Amino acids: CSASRTSGRVDPDEQYF.

The chain's CDR3 is CFTGAHLKETQYF. The CDR3 DNA reads as TGCTTTACAGGGGCCCATTTAAAAGAGACCCAGTACTTC. This rearrangement joins TRBV29-1 to TRBJ2-5, with 7 bases fitting TRBD1. This CDR3 is 13 amino acids long. Germline V gene lookup returns CDR1 SQVTM and CDR2 ANQGSEA.

Of note for this clonotype: Just one base apart from a much larger clone, this may be a read error. The chain uses TRBV10-3 and TRBJ1-1; 7 positions match TRBD1. The CDR3 spans 12 residues. The germline V gene encodes CDR1 ENHRY and CDR2 SYGVKD. CDR3 protein: CASIGGGTGAFF. The CDR3 DNA sequence: TGTGCCAGCATAGGGGGCGGGACTGGAGCTTTCTTT.

CDR3 nucleotide sequence: TGCAGTGCTAGAGAGACCGGGACGCTTAGCAATCAGCCCCAGCATTTT. It specifies CSARETGTLSNQPQHF. This chain connects TRBV20-1 to TRBJ1-5, with D perhaps TRBD1 (5 bases). The length of the CDR3 is 16 residues. Per the germline V gene, CDR1 is DFQATT and CDR2 is SNEGSKA (reference sequence). V was shortened by 0 bases and J by 0 bases, with 12 bases between the two germline ends.

There are many counts of this clonotype. This sequence joins TRBV6-2 or TRBV6-3 and TRBJ2-7, with TRBD2 matching over 12 bases. Trimming took 8 bases from V and 1 from J; bases not matched to a gene: 6. The germline CDR1 and CDR2 sequences are MNHEY and SVGEGT. This CDR3 spans 15 amino acids. The CDR3 reads CASEKTSGSSYEQYF. CDR3 in DNA: TGTGCCAGCGAAAAGACTAGCGGGAGTTCCTACGAGCAGTACTTC.

This clonotype was counted only a few times. V is TRBV19 and J is TRBJ2-7; TRBD2 matches at 8 bases. The V segment lost 5 bases and the J segment 6 bases; nucleotides outside the gene matches: 9. The CDR3 extends over 14 amino acids. Germline assignment: CDR1 LNHDA and CDR2 SQIVND (reference sequence). The CDR3: CASSPRTSQREQYF. DNA for the CDR3: TGTGCCAGTAGTCCTAGGACTAGCCAGCGCGAGCAGTACTTC.

This clonotype was found many times. The chain links TRBV3-1 to TRBJ1-6; TRBD1 matches at 7 bases. This CDR3 has 16 amino acids. Trimming took 0 bases from V and 10 from J; bases not matched to a gene: 9. CDR1 is LGHDT and CDR2 is YNNKEL in the germline V gene (reference sequence). The CDR3 nucleotides are TGTGCCAGCAGCCAAGATTGGGGACAGCAAGGATCACCCCTCCACTTT. It specifies CASSQDWGQQGSPLHF.

There are many counts of this clonotype. The rearrangement uses TRBV5-6 and TRBJ2-4; D gene unclear. Trimming took off 0 bases at V and 10 bases at J, with 5 bases between the two ends. The CDR3 length is 11 residues. Germline CDR1 SGHDT, CDR2 YYEEEE. The DNA for the CDR3 is TGTGCCAGCAGCTTGGAAGGTATTCAGTACTTC. Translated: CASSLEGIQYF.

V usage is TRBV20-1 and J usage is TRBJ1-6; 7 bases map to TRBD1. V trimming: 0 bases; J trimming: 3 bases; junction bases outside the gene matches: 8. This CDR3 is built from 17 residues. Germline CDR1 and CDR2: DFQATT and SNEGSKA (reference sequence). The CDR3 sequence: CSARDGLGTVYNSPLHF. CDR3 bases: TGCAGTGCTAGAGATGGTCTTGGGACAGTCTATAATTCACCCCTCCACTTT.

This clonotype was seen many times. The chain combines TRBV3-1 with TRBJ2-7, with 11 positions matching TRBD1. The V gene's germline CDR1 is LGHDT and CDR2 YNNKEL (reference sequence). The CDR3 covers 15 residues. After removal of 1 base from V and 2 bases from J, the junction contained 1 base not matched to a gene. The CDR3 DNA reads TGTGCCAGCAGCCAAGGGACAGGGGGCCCCTACGAGCAGTACTTC. This translates into CASSQGTGGPYEQYF.

V gene TRBV6-2 or TRBV6-3 combines with J gene TRBJ2-4; tentatively, D is TRBD2 (5 bases). The CDR3 totals 10 residues. Germline values: CDR1 MNHEY, CDR2 SVGEGT. V was shortened by 5 bases and J by 14 bases, with 10 bases between the two germline ends. The CDR3 nucleotides read TGTGCCAGCAGTGAGTTCGGGAAGTACTTC. As protein: CASSEFGKYF.

This clonotype was picked up many times. CDR3 coding DNA: TGCGCCAGCAGCCCCCGAGGAGCGGGAGGAAGCAATGAGCAGTTCTTC. Translated: CASSPRGAGGSNEQFF. The J gene is TRBJ2-1, the V gene TRBV5-1; TRBD2 aligns across 9 bases. Germline V gene data show CDR1 as SGHRS and CDR2 as YFSETQ. V shed 4 bases and J 6 bases; nucleotides not matched to a gene: 11. The CDR3 length is 16 residues.

Remarks on this clonotype: With only one base between it and a far larger clone, this is likely a read error. The chain employs TRBV5-1 and TRBJ2-5; weak D call: TRBD2 (5 bases). Looked up from germline, CDR1 is SGHRS and CDR2 is YFSETQ. There are 17 residues in the CDR3. CDR3 residues: CTSGRGLVAPYQETQYF. The CDR3, as DNA: TGTACCAGCGGTCGAGGGCTCGTAGCGCCGTACCAAGAGACCCAGTACTTC.

This clonotype was recorded many times. The chain recombines TRBV18 with TRBJ1-5; the D gene is possibly TRBD1 (5 bases). CDR1 and CDR2 (germline): KGHSH, LQKENI. Trimming took 1 base from V and 2 from J, leaving 15 bases between them. The length of the CDR3 is 17 residues. The CDR3 DNA follows: TGTGCCAGCTCACCACTTCCGGGGGTTAATGGCAATCAGCCCCAGCATTTT. Translation: CASSPLPGVNGNQPQHF. The whole variable domain, filled in from reference TRBV18 and TRBJ1-5, reads NAGVMQNPRHLVRRRGQEARLRCSPMKGHSHVYWYRQLPEEGLKFMVYLQKENIIDESGMPKERFSAEFPKEGPSILRIQQVVRGDSAAYFCASSPLPGVNGNQPQHFGDGTRLSIL.

A remark on this clonotype: One base away lies a much larger clone, so this may be a sequencing read error. This chain joins TRBV7-9 and TRBJ2-7, with 7 positions matching TRBD1. After removal of 5 bases from V and 5 bases from J, the junction contained 3 bases not matched to a gene. Germline V CDR1 and CDR2: SEHNR, FQNEAQ (reference sequence). The CDR3 covers 12 residues. This CDR3 reads CASSMTGNEQYF. The CDR3, as DNA: TGTGCCAGCAGCATGACAGGGAACGAGCAGTACTTC.

A note on this clonotype: This sequence may be a read error, since a much larger clone differs from it by one base. The rearrangement joins TRBV20-1 to TRBJ2-7; no reliable D call. Looked up from germline, CDR1 is DFQATT and CDR2 is SNEGSKA (reference sequence). This CDR3 spans 12 amino acids. CDR3 residues: CSASDGAYERYF. The CDR3 DNA reads TGCAGTGCTAGTGACGGTGCCTACGAGCGGTACTTC.

This clonotype was seen ten or more times. CDR3 residues: CAGGGQSYEQYF. For the CDR3, the DNA is TGTGCGGGGGGAGGTCAGTCCTACGAGCAGTACTTC. This chain links TRBV30 with TRBJ2-7; D is perhaps TRBD2 (6 bases). This CDR3 region has 12 residues. The germline CDR1 and CDR2 sequences are GTSNPN and SVGIG (reference sequence).

This clonotype was picked up many times. This chain links TRBV19 with TRBJ2-2; 9 positions match TRBD1. The length of the CDR3 is 15 residues. V lost 7 bases to trimming and J lost 4 bases; unmatched junction nucleotides: 7. Germline loops: CDR1 LNHDA, CDR2 SQIVND (reference sequence). The CDR3 reads CASTKAGQGTGELFF. The CDR3 DNA sequence: TGTGCCAGTACCAAGGCGGGACAGGGCACCGGGGAGCTGTTTTTT.

The chain links TRBV6-1 to TRBJ2-1; 10 nucleotides match TRBD1. CDR3 length equals 15 residues. Germline V gives CDR1 MNHNS, CDR2 SASEGT. The V gene end was trimmed by 7 bases and the J gene end by 4 bases; junction bases not matched to a gene: 7. The CDR3 bases are TGTGCCAGCATCTCCCGGGACAGGGGTTACAATGAGCAGTTCTTC. Translated, it gives CASISRDRGYNEQFF.

Ten or more counts support this clonotype. The CDR3 DNA sequence: TGTGCCAGCATCCAGGTCCCTTGGGATGAGCAGTTCTTC. This encodes CASIQVPWDEQFF. This sequence joins TRBV6-1 and TRBJ2-1; D remains ambiguous. This CDR3 is 13 amino acids long. V was trimmed by 7 bases and J by 8 bases, leaving 15 bases between them. Germline values: CDR1 MNHNS, CDR2 SASEGT.

This clonotype was observed a handful of times. The rearrangement joins TRBV5-1 to TRBJ2-7, with D perhaps matching TRBD2 (6 bases). Germline values: CDR1 SGHRS, CDR2 YFSETQ. The ends were cut back, 7 bases at V and 7 bases at J, with 24 bases in the middle. This CDR3 contains 15 residues. For the CDR3, the DNA is TGCGCCAGCCGTCCGTCCGGGCGTACTGGGGGGGAGCAGTACTTC. Encoded protein: CASRPSGRTGGEQYF.

This clonotype was counted at least ten times. The genes are TRBV28 and TRBJ1-5; 8 bases are shared with TRBD1. With 6 bases clipped from V and 0 bases from J, the junction kept 7 bases outside the gene matches. CDR1 is MDHEN, CDR2 SYDVKM, per germline. This CDR3 spans 16 amino acids. CDR3 DNA sequence: TGTGCCAGCAGGGCGACAGGGGACCGTAGCAATCAGCCCCAGCATTTT. It translates to CASRATGDRSNQPQHF.

In this sample, this clonotype turned up many times. In DNA, the CDR3 is TGTGCCAGCAGCCTTCGGACGACTAGGGTTGAGCAGTTCTTC. Residues: CASSLRTTRVEQFF. This sequence joins TRBV28 and TRBJ2-1, with D tentatively TRBD2 (6 bases). Germline V lookup: CDR1 MDHEN, CDR2 SYDVKM. The CDR3 has 14 residues. V was clipped by 6 bases and J by 9 bases, with 18 bases between them.

This chain joins TRBV29-1 and TRBJ1-5, with 7 nucleotides matching TRBD1. V lost 6 bases, J lost 4 bases, and 9 bases stayed unmatched. The germline CDR1 and CDR2 sequences are SQVTM and ANQGSEA. There are 14 residues in the CDR3. For the CDR3, the DNA is TGCAGCGTCCGGGACAGATTAGGGAATCAGCCCCAGCATTTT. As protein: CSVRDRLGNQPQHF. Drawing the rest from reference TRBV29-1 and TRBJ1-5, the complete variable domain is SAVISQKPSRDICQRGTSLTIQCQVDSQVTMMFWYRQQPGQSLTLIATANQGSEATYESGFVIDKFPISRPNLTFSTLTVSNMSPEDSSIYLCSVRDRLGNQPQHFGDGTRLSIL.